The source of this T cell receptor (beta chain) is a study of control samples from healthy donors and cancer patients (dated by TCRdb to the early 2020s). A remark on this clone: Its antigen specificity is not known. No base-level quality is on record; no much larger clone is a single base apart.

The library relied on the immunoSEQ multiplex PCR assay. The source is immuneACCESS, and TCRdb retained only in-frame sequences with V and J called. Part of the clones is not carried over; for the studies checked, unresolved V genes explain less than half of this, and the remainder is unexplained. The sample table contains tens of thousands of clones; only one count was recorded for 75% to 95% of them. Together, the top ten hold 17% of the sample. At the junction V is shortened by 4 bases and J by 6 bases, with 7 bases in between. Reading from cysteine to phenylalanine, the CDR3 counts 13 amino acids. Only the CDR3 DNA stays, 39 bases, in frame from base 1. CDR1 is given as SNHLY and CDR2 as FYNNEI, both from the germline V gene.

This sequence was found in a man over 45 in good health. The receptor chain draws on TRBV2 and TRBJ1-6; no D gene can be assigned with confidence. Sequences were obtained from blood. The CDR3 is CASSGSVNSPLHF. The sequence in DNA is TGTGCCAGCAGTGGCAGTGTTAATTCACCCCTCCACTTT.